The 11 T cell receptor beta chains below all came from one sample that was sequenced in a study of CDR3 diversity in severe acne. TCRdb re-derived calls from the PCR reads in MiXCR, one entry per CDR3 protein. The table has tens of thousands of distinct CDR3 sequences, 51% seen once. Sequenced input: blood. The receptor set was obtained from a male donor in good health, without acne.

This clonotype was counted at least ten times. This chain links TRBV2 with TRBJ1-5; D is undetermined. The ends were cut back, 7 bases at V and 2 bases at J, with 12 bases in the middle. CDR1 and CDR2 from the germline V gene are SNHLY and FYNNEI. CDR3 length: 14 residues. The CDR3 bases are TGTGCCAGCACACATCGAGTTGGCAATCAGCCCCAGCATTTT. Translation: CASTHRVGNQPQHF.

About this clonotype: A much larger clone differs from this one at a single base, so this may be a read error. This sequence joins TRBV2 and TRBJ1-1; no clear D. Germline values: CDR1 SNHLY, CDR2 FYNNEI. The ends were cut back, 5 bases at V and 5 bases at J, with 15 bases in the middle. The CDR3 is 14 residues long. The DNA for the CDR3 is TGTGCCAGCAGTCGACGGGTGGTAAATACTGAAGCTTTCTTT. Translation gives CASSRRVVNTEAFF. The full variable domain, in which reference TRBV2 and TRBJ1-1 provide the parts outside the CDR3, is EPEVTQTPSHQVTQMGQEVILRCVPISNHLYFYWYRQILGQKVEFLVSFYNNEISEKSEIFDDQFSVERPDGSNFTLKIRSTKLEDSAMYFCASSRRVVNTEAFFGQGTRLTVV.

The chain combines TRBV2 with TRBJ2-5; possibly TRBD1 or TRBD2 for D (5 bases each). The V gene lost 4 bases and the J gene lost 6 bases, with 12 bases spanning the gap. Per the germline V gene, CDR1 is SNHLY and CDR2 is FYNNEI. This CDR3 region has 13 residues. CDR3 nucleotides: TGTGCCAGCAGTGGGGGGACGCGACAGACCCAGTACTTC. This encodes CASSGGTRQTQYF.

This clonotype was recorded many times. The genes are TRBV25-1 and TRBJ1-2; D remains unclear. Deletions cut 6 bases from V and 5 bases from J, with 13 bases between. Germline CDR1 and CDR2: MGHDK and SYGVNS. The CDR3 totals 13 residues. CDR3 bases: TGTGCCAGCAGGGTTCACCCCGATTATGGCTACACCTTC. Residues: CASRVHPDYGYTF.

The chain carries TRBV25-1 and TRBJ1-5; D gene uncertain. In germline, CDR1 is MGHDK, CDR2 SYGVNS. This CDR3 region has 12 residues. Trimming cost V 2 bases and J 7 bases, with 6 bases left between them. The chain's CDR3 is CASSEGGQPQHF. In nucleotides, the CDR3 is TGTGCCAGCAGTGAAGGAGGGCAGCCCCAGCATTTT.

The chain links TRBV7-9 to TRBJ1-1; D remains ambiguous. The CDR3 is made up of 12 amino acids. Germline-derived CDR1 and CDR2 are SEHNR and FQNEAQ (reference sequence). Trimming took 8 bases from V and 3 from J, leaving 10 bases between them. In nucleotides, the CDR3 is TGTGCCAGCGGGAGAGGGTACACTGAAGCTTTCTTT. This gives the protein CASGRGYTEAFF.

The chain is built from TRBV20-1 and TRBJ2-1; a possible D gene is TRBD2 (5 bases). This CDR3 has 13 residues. In germline, CDR1 is DFQATT, CDR2 SNEGSKA (reference sequence). V was clipped by 1 base and J by 9 bases, with 13 bases between them. The CDR3 DNA reads as TGCAGTGCTAGAGCGGCCGGGGTCTTTGAGCAGTTCTTC. It codes for CSARAAGVFEQFF.

The rearrangement joins TRBV20-1 to TRBJ1-4; 8 nucleotides line up with TRBD1. The trim removed 1 base at V and 7 bases at J, leaving 8 bases unmatched. Germline CDR1 is DFQATT and CDR2 is SNEGSKA (reference sequence). The CDR3 totals 15 residues. In DNA form, the CDR3 reads TGCAGTGCTAGAGGTTTTGGACAGGGTTCTGAAAAACTGTTTTTT. Protein product: CSARGFGQGSEKLFF.

The V call is TRBV9, the J call TRBJ2-5; the D gene is possibly TRBD1 (6 bases). CDR3 length: 16 amino acids. From germline, CDR1 is SGDLS and CDR2 YYNGEE. The V end was cut by 1 base, the J end by 2 bases, with 15 bases between. The DNA for the CDR3 is TGTGCCAGCAGCGTAAAGGGCAGGGGCCAACAAGAGACCCAGTACTTC. Its protein product is CASSVKGRGQQETQYF.

DNA of the CDR3: TGTGCCAGCAGTTACGGGCCCGGTGGGAACACTGAAGCTTTCTTT. It encodes CASSYGPGGNTEAFF. The chain uses TRBV6-5 and TRBJ1-1; no reliable D call. Trimming took 2 bases from V and 1 from J, leaving 11 bases between them. CDR3 length: 15 amino acids. CDR1 is MNHEY and CDR2 is SVGAGI in the germline V gene.

As concerns this clonotype: The conserved closing phenylalanine or tryptophan is absent in this CDR3, likely reflecting a read error. The DNA is left out, because the CDR3 cannot be placed on it with certainty; the CDR3 is given as TCRdb lists it. This sequence joins TRBV18 and TRBJ2-5; the tabulated D call, TRBD1, remains unverified against the DNA. The germline V gene encodes CDR1 KGHSH and CDR2 LQKENI. The CDR3 sequence runs 15 residues, both termini included. CDR3 in amino acids: CASSPEPGHGYAFGS.